The source of this T cell receptor (beta chain) is a study of T cell clonality in common variable immunodeficiency. As to this clone: Its cognate antigen is unknown. From the germline J gene comes the end of the CDR3, since the read stops 3 residues before it.

CVID and control samples used equivalent genomic DNA input. Clones were sequenced by immunoSEQ multiplex PCR, and TCRdb holds only the in-frame ones, with some missing. The sample counts 25,000 to 30,000 clones, none seen once; the ten largest own about 29%. Replacement immunoglobulin had been given to every CVID subject for at least one year. No CVID subject was ill or on immunomodulatory drugs when sampled. The germline V gene has CDR1 SGHTA and CDR2 FQGNSA. CDR3 length equals 16 residues. With 0 bases removed from V and 0 bases from J, the gap between germline ends came to 9 bases. Study-wide results and caveats: Shared TCRbeta clones were fewer between CVID subjects than controls. Common variable immunodeficiency TCR beta sequences reportedly had fewer deletions and N-nucleotide insertions.

The rearrangement links TRBV7-2 to TRBJ2-1, with a possible D match to TRBD2 (6 bases). The source of this sequence is a human donor with common variable immunodeficiency. The sample taken for sequencing was peripheral blood mononuclear cells. The CDR3 reads CASSLAGGNSYNEQFF. Partial CDR3 DNA: TGTGCCAGCAGCTTAGCTGGCGGGAACTCCTACAATGAG. Filled out from reference TRBV7-2 and TRBJ2-1, the complete variable domain reads GAGVSQSPSNKVTEKGKDVELRCDPISGHTALYWYRQSLGQGLEFLIYFQGNSAPDKSGLPSDRFSAERTGGSVSTLTIQRTQQEDSAVYLCASSLAGGNSYNEQFFGPGTRLTVL.